The 18 T cell receptor beta chains presented below share a single source sample, sequenced in a study of blood T cell repertoires in COVID-19. The repertoire was sequenced with immunoSEQ multiplex PCR; TCRdb's copy has only in-frame clones and lacks some. The sample gives fewer than 200,000 clones, around 89% of which show up once; roughly 2% is in the top ten. Material for sequencing was peripheral blood. Receptors were obtained from a man aged 18 to 30 who had recovered from COVID-19.

The chain carries TRBV7-2 and TRBJ2-3; 8 nucleotides match TRBD2. There are 12 residues in the CDR3. From germline, CDR1 is SGHTA and CDR2 FQGNSA. The V and J ends lost 2 bases and 13 bases, in that order; junction bases with no gene match: 5. The CDR3 DNA follows: TGTGCCAGCAGCTTACCGGGGGGGACCAAGTATTTT. Residues: CASSLPGGTKYF. The whole variable domain, filled in from reference TRBV7-2 and TRBJ2-3, reads GAGVSQSPSNKVTEKGKDVELRCDPISGHTALYWYRQSLGQGLEFLIYFQGNSAPDKSGLPSDRFSAERTGGSVSTLTIQRTQQEDSAVYLCASSLPGGTKYFGPGTRLTVL.

The chain recombines TRBV6-6 with TRBJ1-3, with D possibly TRBD1 on 6 matching bases. Germline V lookup: CDR1 MNHNY, CDR2 SVGAGI (reference sequence). The CDR3 is 17 amino acids. Trimming cost V 5 bases and J 4 bases, with 21 bases left between them. DNA of the CDR3: TGTGCCAGCAGTCGCGGGACATCCCCTCAGAGGGGAAACACCATATATTTT. Its translation: CASSRGTSPQRGNTIYF.

The chain is built from TRBV19 and TRBJ1-6; D uncertain. Germline values: CDR1 LNHDA, CDR2 SQIVND (reference sequence). V dropped 7 bases and J dropped 7 bases, with 8 bases sitting between them. This CDR3 spans 12 amino acids. The CDR3 is CASNFRNSPLHF. For the CDR3, the DNA is TGTGCCAGTAATTTCAGGAATTCACCCCTCCACTTT.

This chain joins TRBV2 and TRBJ1-5, with 7 bases identical to TRBD1. Germline V gene sequence: CDR1 SNHLY, CDR2 FYNNEI. V lost 7 bases, J lost 7 bases, and 10 bases stayed unmatched. The CDR3 is 14 amino acids. The CDR3 nucleotides are TGTGCCAGCAAGCAGGGGGAGAGCGGCCAGCCCCAGCATTTT. It translates to CASKQGESGQPQHF.

V gene TRBV9 combines with J gene TRBJ2-1; D gene uncertain. This CDR3 contains 16 residues. CDR1 and CDR2 from the germline V gene are SGDLS and YYNGEE. V lost 0 bases and J 0 bases, leaving 10 bases between the germline ends. The CDR3 loop reads CASSVAIDSSYNEQFF. CDR3 sequence (DNA): TGTGCCAGCAGCGTAGCAATCGATAGCTCCTACAATGAGCAGTTCTTC.

The gene calls are TRBV6-5 and TRBJ1-5; no clear D. V was shortened by 0 bases and J by 7 bases, with 13 bases between the two germline ends. The CDR3 consists of 15 residues. Per germline, CDR1 MNHEY and CDR2 SVGAGI. The CDR3 DNA is TGTGCCAGCAGTTACTCTGGGGAACCGGGACAGCCCCAGCATTTT. Its protein is CASSYSGEPGQPQHF.

The chain couples TRBV5-1 to TRBJ2-3; a possible D gene is TRBD1 (5 bases). Trimming stripped 4 bases from V and 6 bases from J, with 15 bases between. The CDR3 runs to 14 residues. The V gene's germline CDR1 is SGHRS and CDR2 YFSETQ. CDR3 nucleotides: TGCGCCAGCAGCCCCCTATCTGGGGCGGATACGCAGTATTTT. Translated, it gives CASSPLSGADTQYF. The whole variable domain, filled in from reference TRBV5-1 and TRBJ2-3, reads KAGVTQTPRYLIKTRGQQVTLSCSPISGHRSVSWYQQTPGQGLQFLFEYFSETQRNKGNFPGRFSGRQFSNSRSEMNVSTLELGDSALYLCASSPLSGADTQYFGPGTRLTVL.

The rearrangement joins TRBV5-4 to TRBJ2-5, with D maybe TRBD1 (5 bases). The CDR3 is 15 amino acids. Per the germline V gene, CDR1 is SGHNT and CDR2 is YYREEE (reference sequence). V was trimmed by 1 base and J by 3 bases, leaving 13 bases between them. DNA of the CDR3: TGTGCCAGCAGCTTGAGCCCAGACAGTAAAGAGACCCAGTACTTC. The encoded protein is CASSLSPDSKETQYF. Full variable domain (rest looked up from reference TRBV5-4 and TRBJ2-5): ETGVTQSPTHLIKTRGQQVTLRCSSQSGHNTVSWYQQALGQGPQFIFQYYREEENGRGNFPPRFSGLQFPNYSSELNVNALELDDSALYLCASSLSPDSKETQYFGPGTRLLVL.

The chain carries TRBV3-1 (or the pseudogene TRBV3-2) and TRBJ1-4, with a tentative D call TRBD1 (5 bases). Trimming cost V 0 bases and J 6 bases, with 11 bases left between them. CDR1 LGHDT and CDR2 YNNKEL come from the germline V gene (reference sequence). The CDR3 contains 15 residues. The CDR3 sequence: CASSQEATGHEKLFF. The CDR3 DNA reads as TGTGCCAGCAGCCAAGAGGCCACAGGCCATGAAAAACTGTTTTTT.

This clone was counted only a few times. The chain uses TRBV6-2 or TRBV6-3 and TRBJ1-6, with TRBD1 matching over 7 bases. V was pared by 6 bases and J by 8 bases, with 7 bases of the junction left unmatched. This CDR3 is built from 14 residues. Germline assignment: CDR1 MNHEY and CDR2 SVGEGT. CDR3 coding DNA: TGTGCCAGCAGCCGCGACAGGGCCGATTCACCCCTCCACTTT. It yields the protein CASSRDRADSPLHF.

The rearrangement uses TRBV7-2 and TRBJ1-1; D gene uncertain. CDR3 size: 13 residues. The V end was cut by 2 bases, the J end by 7 bases, with 11 bases between. Looked up from germline, CDR1 is SGHTA and CDR2 is FQGNSA. Here the CDR3 DNA reads TGTGCCAGCAGCTTATATGAGGGCCTTGAAGCTTTCTTT. It specifies CASSLYEGLEAFF.

V usage is TRBV28 and J usage is TRBJ2-2; D gene unclear. CDR1 is MDHEN, CDR2 SYDVKM, per germline. With 5 bases removed from V and 6 bases from J, the gap between germline ends came to 13 bases. The CDR3 has 14 residues. This CDR3 reads CASSAGLWAGELFF. CDR3 DNA sequence: TGTGCCAGCAGTGCCGGGTTATGGGCCGGGGAGCTGTTTTTT. The whole variable domain, remainder taken from reference TRBV28 and TRBJ2-2, is DVKVTQSSRYLVKRTGEKVFLECVQDMDHENMFWYRQDPGLGLRLIYFSYDVKMKEKGDIPEGYSVSREKKERFSLILESASTNQTSMYLCASSAGLWAGELFFGEGSRLTVL.

V gene TRBV6-6 combines with J gene TRBJ1-4, with D possibly being TRBD1 (5 bases). This CDR3 has 14 amino acids. The germline V gene encodes CDR1 MNHNY and CDR2 SVGAGI (reference sequence). The V and J ends lost 6 bases and 4 bases respectively, with 12 bases between them. The CDR3 region is CASSPAGINEKLFF. CDR3 nucleotide sequence: TGTGCCAGCAGCCCAGCAGGGATTAATGAAAAACTGTTTTTT.

The chain carries TRBV6-5 and TRBJ2-1, with D possibly matching TRBD2 (7 bases). This CDR3 has 14 amino acids. Per the germline V gene, CDR1 is MNHEY and CDR2 is SVGAGI. The V end lost 5 bases, the J end lost 7 bases, and 15 bases lay between the germline ends. The CDR3 spells CASSSGIRGNEQFF. In DNA form, the CDR3 reads TGTGCCAGCAGTAGCGGGATTAGGGGGAATGAGCAGTTCTTC.

Of note for this clone: A junction boundary mismatches the germline segment, possibly from a read error. The genes are TRBV2 and TRBJ2-3, with TRBD2 matching over 12 bases. Germline values: CDR1 SNHLY, CDR2 FYNNEI. The CDR3 is 15 amino acids. The CDR3 here is CASLRTSGITDTQYF. The DNA for the CDR3 is TGTGCCAGCCTTAGGACTAGCGGGATTACAGATACGCAATATTTT.

The V and J genes are TRBV7-3 and TRBJ1-6; D might be TRBD1 (6 bases). The germline CDR1 and CDR2 sequences are SGHTA and FQGTGA. CDR3 length: 16 amino acids. V lost 0 bases and J 6 bases, leaving 12 bases between the germline ends. The CDR3, as DNA: TGTGCCAGCAGCTTAACTTTCAGGGGTTCTAATTCACCCCTCCACTTT. Translated: CASSLTFRGSNSPLHF. The full variable domain, completed using reference TRBV7-3 and TRBJ1-6, is GAGVSQTPSNKVTEKGKYVELRCDPISGHTALYWYRQSLGQGPEFLIYFQGTGAADDSGLPNDRFFAVRPEGSVSTLKIQRTERGDSAVYLCASSLTFRGSNSPLHFGNGTRLTVT.

V and J are TRBV18 and TRBJ2-3, with TRBD1 matching 10 bases. Germline V gives CDR1 KGHSH, CDR2 LQKENI. J was trimmed by 2 bases and V by 3 bases; bases with no gene match: 8. This CDR3 is built from 17 residues. The chain's CDR3 is CASSPGPGQGFTDTQYF. For the CDR3, the DNA is TGTGCCAGCTCACCGGGACCGGGACAGGGGTTCACAGATACGCAGTATTTT. Full variable domain (outside the CDR3, taken from reference TRBV18 and TRBJ2-3): NAGVMQNPRHLVRRRGQEARLRCSPMKGHSHVYWYRQLPEEGLKFMVYLQKENIIDESGMPKERFSAEFPKEGPSILRIQQVVRGDSAAYFCASSPGPGQGFTDTQYFGPGTRLTVL.

The chain is built from TRBV5-6 and TRBJ2-7; TRBD1 is a possible D gene (5 bases). The V gene lost 0 bases and the J gene lost 2 bases, with 9 bases spanning the gap. Germline V CDR1 and CDR2: SGHDT, YYEEEE. The CDR3 has 14 residues. CDR3 bases: TGTGCCAGCAGCTTGGGGCCAGGGACCTACGAGCAGTACTTC. Its translation: CASSLGPGTYEQYF.